These 6 T cell receptor beta chains were all obtained from the same sample, sequenced in a study of T cell responses to AZD1222 COVID-19 vaccine. Clones were read by immunoSEQ multiplex PCR, and TCRdb kept only the in-frame ones, dropping some. There are 100,000 to 150,000 clones in the sample; roughly 90% occur only once, and around 4.5% lies in the top ten. This specimen consisted of peripheral blood, obtained on day 0 of AZD1222 vaccination. These TCRs come from an adult in good health.

CDR3 DNA: TGTGCCAGCAGTGAAAGGGCCCTTTGGACTAATGAAAAACTGTTTTTT. It is translated as CASSERALWTNEKLFF. The rearrangement uses TRBV6-1 and TRBJ1-4; D gene ambiguous. Trimming took 2 bases from V and 2 from J, leaving 12 bases between them. Germline-derived CDR1 and CDR2 are MNHNS and SASEGT. The CDR3 is 16 residues long.

The CDR3 bases are TGTGCCAGCACCAAGGGGGGGACAGGCCACGGTGAGCAGTTCTTC. This gives the protein CASTKGGTGHGEQFF. The chain joins TRBV6-6 to TRBJ2-1; a weak D match, TRBD1 (8 bases). The length of the CDR3 is 15 residues. The V gene lost 7 bases and the J gene lost 9 bases, with 22 bases spanning the gap. Germline CDR1 MNHNY, CDR2 SVGAGI (reference sequence).

V usage is TRBV24-1 and J usage is TRBJ2-3; D call uncertain. The CDR3 sequence is 18 residues long. V was shortened by 3 bases and J by 0 bases, with 18 bases between the two germline ends. Germline CDR1 and CDR2: KGHDR and SFDVKD. Written as DNA, the CDR3 is TGTGCCACCAGTGATCCCTCCACCGCAGCCACTAGCACAGATACGCAGTATTTT. The encoded protein is CATSDPSTAATSTDTQYF.

This chain joins TRBV6-4 and TRBJ2-7; unclear D gene. In germline, CDR1 is MRHNA, CDR2 SNTAGT. The V and J ends lost 4 bases and 2 bases respectively, with 9 bases between them. The CDR3 sequence is 13 residues long. In nucleotides, the CDR3 is TGTGCCAGCAGTGCCGGACGGGCCTACGAGCAGTACTTC. Translation: CASSAGRAYEQYF.

This rearrangement joins TRBV7-9 to TRBJ1-2; TRBD1 is a possible D gene (5 bases). Trimming cost V 4 bases and J 4 bases, with 25 bases left between them. Germline CDR1 and CDR2: SEHNR and FQNEAQ (reference sequence). The CDR3 totals 18 residues. The CDR3 nucleotides read TGTGCCAGCAGCTCGTACCCACCGACAGTGGTAGTATCCTATGGCTACACCTTC. Its translation is CASSSYPPTVVVSYGYTF.

The rearrangement links TRBV19 to TRBJ2-3; D may be TRBD2 (6 bases). Trimming shortened V by 3 bases and J by 3 bases, and 10 bases separated the two germline ends. The CDR3 sequence is 14 residues long. Per germline, CDR1 LNHDA and CDR2 SQIVND (reference sequence). This chain's CDR3 is CASSIAGITDTQYF. Written as DNA, the CDR3 is TGTGCCAGTAGTATCGCGGGGATAACAGATACGCAGTATTTT.